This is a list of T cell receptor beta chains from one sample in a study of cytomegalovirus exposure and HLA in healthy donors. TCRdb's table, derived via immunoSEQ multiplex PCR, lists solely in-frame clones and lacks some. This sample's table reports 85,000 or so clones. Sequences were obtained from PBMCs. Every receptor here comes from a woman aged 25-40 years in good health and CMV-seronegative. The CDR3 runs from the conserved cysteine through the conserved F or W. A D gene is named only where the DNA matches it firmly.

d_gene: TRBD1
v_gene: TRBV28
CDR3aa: CASSAYRGKHPEAFF

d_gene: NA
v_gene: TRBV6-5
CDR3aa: CASSTGGLGTEAFF

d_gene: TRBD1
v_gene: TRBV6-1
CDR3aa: CASKDRVPEKLFF

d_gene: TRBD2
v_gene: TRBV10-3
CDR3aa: CAISELGTSGRKSEQYF

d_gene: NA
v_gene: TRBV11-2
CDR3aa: CASSRQSYEQYF

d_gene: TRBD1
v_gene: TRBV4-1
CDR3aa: CASSPRDSLTYGYTF

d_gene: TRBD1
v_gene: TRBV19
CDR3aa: CASKDRVGTDTQYF

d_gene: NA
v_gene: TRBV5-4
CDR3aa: CASSSPAGETQYF

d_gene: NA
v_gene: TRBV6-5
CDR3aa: CASSYFSAGANVLTF

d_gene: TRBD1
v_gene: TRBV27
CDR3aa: CASSSGTGGSEQYF

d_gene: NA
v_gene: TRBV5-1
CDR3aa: CASSLSEDEQYF

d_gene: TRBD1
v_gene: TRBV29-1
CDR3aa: CSVGQGGNYGYTF

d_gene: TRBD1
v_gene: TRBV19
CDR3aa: CASSMGQGYTEAFF

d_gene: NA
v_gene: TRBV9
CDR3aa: CASSVETGSSPLHF

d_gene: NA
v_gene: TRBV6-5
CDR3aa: CASSYTRMNTEAFF

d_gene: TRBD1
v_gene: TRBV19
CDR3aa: CASNHRTGGFAEAFF

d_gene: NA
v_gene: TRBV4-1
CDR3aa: CASSQGLMNTEAFF

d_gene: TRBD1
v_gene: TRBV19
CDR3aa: CASSLDRSTDTQYF

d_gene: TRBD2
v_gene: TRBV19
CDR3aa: CASSASFSSGYTDTQYF

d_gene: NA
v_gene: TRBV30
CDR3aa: CAWSVQGFTEAFF

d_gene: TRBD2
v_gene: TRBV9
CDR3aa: CASSGPGGPNNEQFF

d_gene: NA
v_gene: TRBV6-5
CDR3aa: CASSPLSRDTEAFF

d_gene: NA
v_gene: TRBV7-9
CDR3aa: CASSLSGGGTGELFF

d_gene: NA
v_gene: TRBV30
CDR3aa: CAWSVNRSPLHF

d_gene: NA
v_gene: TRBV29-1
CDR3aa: CSVSTGQYEQYF

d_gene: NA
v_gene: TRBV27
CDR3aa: CASSSSWRGTDTQYF

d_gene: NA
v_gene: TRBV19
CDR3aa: CASSRDTINQPQHF

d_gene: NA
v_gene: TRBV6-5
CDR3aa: CASSYRFNARGYGYTF

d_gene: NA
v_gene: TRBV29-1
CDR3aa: CSVRTRQAFF

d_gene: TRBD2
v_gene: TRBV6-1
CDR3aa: CASSRGRATEQYF

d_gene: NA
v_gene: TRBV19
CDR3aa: CASSIAHLANYGYTF

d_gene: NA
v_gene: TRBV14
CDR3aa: CASSQIRGNEQFF

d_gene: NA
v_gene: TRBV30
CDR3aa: CAGNAAGAGNEKLFF

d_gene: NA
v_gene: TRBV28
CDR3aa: CASSFNKGGSNYEQYF

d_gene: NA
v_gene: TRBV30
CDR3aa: CAWSGPSPAGTTNEKLFF

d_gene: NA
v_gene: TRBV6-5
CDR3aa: CAIKRNTVDYGYTF

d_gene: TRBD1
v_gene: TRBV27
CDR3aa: CASSLRGLNQPQHF

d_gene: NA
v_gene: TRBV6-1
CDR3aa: CASTKGLPNTEAFF

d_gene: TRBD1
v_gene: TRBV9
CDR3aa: CASSPGQGGQPQHF

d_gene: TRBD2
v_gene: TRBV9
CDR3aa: CASSVGAGVSSGNEQFF

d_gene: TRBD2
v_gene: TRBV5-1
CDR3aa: CASSRGLAGAGYEQYF

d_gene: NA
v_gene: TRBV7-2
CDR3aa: CASSTSSGYNEQFF

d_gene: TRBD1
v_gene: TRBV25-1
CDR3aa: CASSASPGQGKSSGYTF

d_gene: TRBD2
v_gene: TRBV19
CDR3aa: CASSPEAIGLAGVREQFF

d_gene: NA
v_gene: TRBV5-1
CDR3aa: CASSLAFQETQYF

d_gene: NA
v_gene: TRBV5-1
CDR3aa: CASSYLGDYGYTF

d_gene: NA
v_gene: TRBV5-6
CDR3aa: CASSLTASAETQYF

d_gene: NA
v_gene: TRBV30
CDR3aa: CAWSERGGNSPLHF

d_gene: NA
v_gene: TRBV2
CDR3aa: CASIAWQGGSGANVLTF

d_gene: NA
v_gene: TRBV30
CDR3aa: CAWRGGANTQYF